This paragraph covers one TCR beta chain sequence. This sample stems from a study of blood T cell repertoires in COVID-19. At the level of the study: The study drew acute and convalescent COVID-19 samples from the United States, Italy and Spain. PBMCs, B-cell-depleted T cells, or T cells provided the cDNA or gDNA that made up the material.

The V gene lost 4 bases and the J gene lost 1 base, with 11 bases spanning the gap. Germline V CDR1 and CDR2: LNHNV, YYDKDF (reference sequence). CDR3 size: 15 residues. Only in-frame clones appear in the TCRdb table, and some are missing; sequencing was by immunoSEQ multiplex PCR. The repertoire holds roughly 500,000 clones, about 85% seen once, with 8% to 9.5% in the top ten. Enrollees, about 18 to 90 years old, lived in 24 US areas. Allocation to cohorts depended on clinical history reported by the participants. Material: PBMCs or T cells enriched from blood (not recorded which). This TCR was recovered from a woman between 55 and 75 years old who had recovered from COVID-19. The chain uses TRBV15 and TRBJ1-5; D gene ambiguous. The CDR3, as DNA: TGTGCCACCAGCACAGGCCGGCTGAGCAATCAGCCCCAGCATTTT. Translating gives CATSTGRLSNQPQHF.